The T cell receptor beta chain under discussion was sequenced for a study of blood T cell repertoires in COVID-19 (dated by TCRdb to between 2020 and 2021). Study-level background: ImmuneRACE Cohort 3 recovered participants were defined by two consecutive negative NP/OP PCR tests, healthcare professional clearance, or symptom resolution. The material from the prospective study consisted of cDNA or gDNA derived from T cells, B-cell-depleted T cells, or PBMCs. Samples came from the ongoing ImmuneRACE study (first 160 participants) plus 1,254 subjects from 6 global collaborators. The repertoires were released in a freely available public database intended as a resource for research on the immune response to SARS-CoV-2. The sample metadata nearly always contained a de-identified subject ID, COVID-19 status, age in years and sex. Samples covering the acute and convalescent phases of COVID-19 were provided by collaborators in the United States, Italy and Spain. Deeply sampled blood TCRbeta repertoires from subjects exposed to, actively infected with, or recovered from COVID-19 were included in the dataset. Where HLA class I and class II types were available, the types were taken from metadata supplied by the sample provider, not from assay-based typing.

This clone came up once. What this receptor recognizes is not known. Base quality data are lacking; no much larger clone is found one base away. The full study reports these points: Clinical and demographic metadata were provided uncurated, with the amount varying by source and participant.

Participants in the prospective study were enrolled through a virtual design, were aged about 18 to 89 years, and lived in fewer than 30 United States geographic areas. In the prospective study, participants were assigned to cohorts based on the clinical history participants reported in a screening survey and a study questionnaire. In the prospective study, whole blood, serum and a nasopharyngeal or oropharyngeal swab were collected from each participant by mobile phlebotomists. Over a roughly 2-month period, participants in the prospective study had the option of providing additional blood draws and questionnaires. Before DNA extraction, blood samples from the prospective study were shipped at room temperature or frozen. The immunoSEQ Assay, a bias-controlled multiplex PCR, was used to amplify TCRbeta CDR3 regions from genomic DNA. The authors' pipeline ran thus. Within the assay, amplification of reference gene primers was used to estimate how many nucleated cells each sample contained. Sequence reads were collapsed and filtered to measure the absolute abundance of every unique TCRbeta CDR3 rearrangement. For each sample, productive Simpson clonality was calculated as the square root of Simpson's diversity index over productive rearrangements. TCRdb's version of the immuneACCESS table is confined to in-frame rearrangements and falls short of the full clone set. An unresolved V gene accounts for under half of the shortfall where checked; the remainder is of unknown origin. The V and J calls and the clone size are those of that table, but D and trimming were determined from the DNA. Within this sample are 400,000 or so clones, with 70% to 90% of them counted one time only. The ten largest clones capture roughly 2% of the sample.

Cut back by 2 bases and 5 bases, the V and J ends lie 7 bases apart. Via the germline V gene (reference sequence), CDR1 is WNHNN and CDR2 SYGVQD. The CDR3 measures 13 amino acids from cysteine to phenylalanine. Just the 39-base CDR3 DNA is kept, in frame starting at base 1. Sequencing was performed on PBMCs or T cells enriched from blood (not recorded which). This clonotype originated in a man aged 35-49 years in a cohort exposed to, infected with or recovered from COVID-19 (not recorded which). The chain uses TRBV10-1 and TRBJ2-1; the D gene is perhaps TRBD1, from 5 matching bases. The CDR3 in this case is CASSEGRDNEQFF. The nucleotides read TGCGCCAGCAGTGAGGGCAGGGACAATGAGCAGTTCTTC.